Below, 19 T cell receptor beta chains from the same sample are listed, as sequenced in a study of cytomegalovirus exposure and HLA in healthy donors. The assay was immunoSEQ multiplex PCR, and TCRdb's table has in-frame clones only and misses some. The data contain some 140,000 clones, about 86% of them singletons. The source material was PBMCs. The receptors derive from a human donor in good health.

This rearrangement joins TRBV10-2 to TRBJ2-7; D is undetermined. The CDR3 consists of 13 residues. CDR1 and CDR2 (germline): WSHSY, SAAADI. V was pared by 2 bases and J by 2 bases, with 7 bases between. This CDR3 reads CASSEPPTYEQYF. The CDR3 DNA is TGCGCCAGCAGTGAGCCCCCCACCTACGAGCAGTACTTC.

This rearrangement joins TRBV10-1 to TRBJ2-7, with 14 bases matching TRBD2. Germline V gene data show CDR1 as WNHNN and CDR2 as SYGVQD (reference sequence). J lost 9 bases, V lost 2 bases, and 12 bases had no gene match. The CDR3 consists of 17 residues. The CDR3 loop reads CASSEGTGTSGSSGQYF. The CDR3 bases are TGCGCCAGCAGTGAGGGAACCGGGACTAGCGGGAGTTCGGGGCAGTACTTC.

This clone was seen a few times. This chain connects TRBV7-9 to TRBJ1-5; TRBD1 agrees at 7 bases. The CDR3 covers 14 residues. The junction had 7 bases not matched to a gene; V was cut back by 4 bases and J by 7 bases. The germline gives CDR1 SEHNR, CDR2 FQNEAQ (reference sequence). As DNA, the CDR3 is TGTGCCAGCAGCTCGGGACAGAACGGACAGCCCCAGCATTTT. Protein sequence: CASSSGQNGQPQHF.

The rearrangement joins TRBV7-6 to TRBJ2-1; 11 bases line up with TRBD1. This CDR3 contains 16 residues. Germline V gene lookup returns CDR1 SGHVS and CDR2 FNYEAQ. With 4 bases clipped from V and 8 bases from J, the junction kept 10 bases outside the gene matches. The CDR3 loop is CASSSTWDRGIDEQFF. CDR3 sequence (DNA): TGTGCCAGCAGCTCAACCTGGGACAGGGGGATCGATGAGCAGTTCTTC.

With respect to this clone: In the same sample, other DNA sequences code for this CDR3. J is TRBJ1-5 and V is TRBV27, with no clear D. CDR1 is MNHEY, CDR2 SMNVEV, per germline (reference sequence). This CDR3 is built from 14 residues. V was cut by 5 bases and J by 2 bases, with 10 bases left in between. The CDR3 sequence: CASSLEGGNQPQHF. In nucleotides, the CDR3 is TGTGCCAGCAGTCTAGAGGGAGGCAATCAGCCCCAGCATTTT.

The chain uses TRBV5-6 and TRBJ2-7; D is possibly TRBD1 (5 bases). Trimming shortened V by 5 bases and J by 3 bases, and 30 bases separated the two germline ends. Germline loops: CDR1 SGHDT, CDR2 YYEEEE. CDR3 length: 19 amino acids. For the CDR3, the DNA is TGTGCCAGCAGGCCACAGACAGAAGCCGCCACTCGGAGAGACTACGAGCAGTACTTC. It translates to CASRPQTEAATRRDYEQYF.

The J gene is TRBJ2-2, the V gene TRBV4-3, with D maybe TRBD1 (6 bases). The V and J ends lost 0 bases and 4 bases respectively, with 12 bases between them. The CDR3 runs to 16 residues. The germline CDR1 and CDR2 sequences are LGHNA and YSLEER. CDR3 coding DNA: TGCGCCAGCAGCCAAGAATTAGACAGGAGCACCGGGGAGCTGTTTTTT. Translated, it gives CASSQELDRSTGELFF.

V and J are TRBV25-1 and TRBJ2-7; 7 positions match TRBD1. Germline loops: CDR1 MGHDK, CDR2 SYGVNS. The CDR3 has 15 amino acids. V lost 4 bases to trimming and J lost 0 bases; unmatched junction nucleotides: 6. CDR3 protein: CASSGGQASSYEQYF. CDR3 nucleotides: TGTGCCAGCAGTGGAGGACAGGCTTCCTCCTACGAGCAGTACTTC.

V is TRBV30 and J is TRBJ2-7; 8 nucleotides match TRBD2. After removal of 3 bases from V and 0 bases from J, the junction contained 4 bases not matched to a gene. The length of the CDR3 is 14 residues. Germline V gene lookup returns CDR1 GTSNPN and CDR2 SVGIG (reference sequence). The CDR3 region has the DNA TGTGCCTGGAGAACGAGCGGGAGCTCCTACGAGCAGTACTTC. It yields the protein CAWRTSGSSYEQYF.

CDR3 DNA sequence: TGTGCCATCAGTGCTGAGGGTTGGGTTGAAGCTTTCTTT. Its translation: CAISAEGWVEAFF. The chain is built from TRBV10-3 and TRBJ1-1; the D is unclear. CDR1 ENHRY and CDR2 SYGVKD come from the germline V gene. This CDR3 has 13 amino acids. V was cut by 4 bases and J by 7 bases, with 13 bases left in between.

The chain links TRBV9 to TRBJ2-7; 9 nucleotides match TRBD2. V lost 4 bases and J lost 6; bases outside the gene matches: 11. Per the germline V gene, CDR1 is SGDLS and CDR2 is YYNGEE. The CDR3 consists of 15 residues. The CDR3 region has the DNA TGTGCCAGCAGCTTAACTACTCGAGCGGGGGGCGAGCAGTACTTC. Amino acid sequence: CASSLTTRAGGEQYF.

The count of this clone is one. This chain's CDR3 is CASSWTDRDWGSGNTIYF. The DNA of the CDR3 is TGTGCCAGCAGCTGGACCGACCGGGATTGGGGCTCTGGAAACACCATATATTTT. This chain links TRBV11-2 with TRBJ1-3; D unclear. Germline V gene sequence: CDR1 SGHAT, CDR2 FQNNGV. This CDR3 has 18 amino acids. V gave up 4 bases and J gave up 0 bases, with 19 bases separating them.

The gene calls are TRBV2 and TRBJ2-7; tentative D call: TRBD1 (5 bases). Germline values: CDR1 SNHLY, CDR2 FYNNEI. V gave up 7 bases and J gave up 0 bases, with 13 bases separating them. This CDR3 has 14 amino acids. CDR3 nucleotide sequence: TGTGCCAGCACTGTAGGGGCTAGCTCCTACGAGCAGTACTTC. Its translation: CASTVGASSYEQYF. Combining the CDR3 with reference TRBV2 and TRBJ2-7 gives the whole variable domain EPEVTQTPSHQVTQMGQEVILRCVPISNHLYFYWYRQILGQKVEFLVSFYNNEISEKSEIFDDQFSVERPDGSNFTLKIRSTKLEDSAMYFCASTVGASSYEQYFGPGTRLTVT.

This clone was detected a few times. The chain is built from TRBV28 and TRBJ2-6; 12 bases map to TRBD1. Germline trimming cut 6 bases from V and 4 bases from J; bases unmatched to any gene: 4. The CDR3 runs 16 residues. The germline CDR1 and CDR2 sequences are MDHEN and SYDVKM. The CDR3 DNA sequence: TGTGCCAGCAGGGGACAGGGGGCGCGAGGGGCCAACGTCCTGACTTTC. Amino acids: CASRGQGARGANVLTF.

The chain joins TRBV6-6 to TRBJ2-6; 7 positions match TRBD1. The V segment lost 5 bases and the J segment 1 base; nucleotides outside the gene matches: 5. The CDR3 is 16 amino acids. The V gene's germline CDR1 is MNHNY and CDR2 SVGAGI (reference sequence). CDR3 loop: CASSRDSKSGANVLTF. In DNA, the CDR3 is TGTGCCAGCAGTCGGGACAGTAAATCTGGGGCCAACGTCCTGACTTTC.

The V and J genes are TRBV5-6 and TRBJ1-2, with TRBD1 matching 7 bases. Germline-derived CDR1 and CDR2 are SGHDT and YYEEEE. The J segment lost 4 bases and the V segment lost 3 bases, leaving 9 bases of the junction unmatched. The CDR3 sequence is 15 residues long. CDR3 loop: CASSSRDRAPYGYTF. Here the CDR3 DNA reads TGTGCCAGCAGCTCTCGAGACAGGGCGCCCTATGGCTACACCTTC.

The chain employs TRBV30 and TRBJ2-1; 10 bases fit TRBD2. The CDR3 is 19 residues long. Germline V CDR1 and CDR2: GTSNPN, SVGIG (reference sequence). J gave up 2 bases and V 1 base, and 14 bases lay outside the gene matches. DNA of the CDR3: TGTGCCTGGAGTGGACTAGCGGGTTCCAGGTACGGCACCTACAATGAGCAGTTCTTC. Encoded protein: CAWSGLAGSRYGTYNEQFF.

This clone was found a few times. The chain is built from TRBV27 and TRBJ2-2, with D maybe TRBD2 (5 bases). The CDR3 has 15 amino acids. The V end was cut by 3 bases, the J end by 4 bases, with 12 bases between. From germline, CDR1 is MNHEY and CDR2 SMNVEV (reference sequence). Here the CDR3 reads CASSFSSGSTGELFF. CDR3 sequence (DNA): TGTGCCAGCAGTTTCTCCAGCGGTAGCACCGGGGAGCTGTTTTTT.

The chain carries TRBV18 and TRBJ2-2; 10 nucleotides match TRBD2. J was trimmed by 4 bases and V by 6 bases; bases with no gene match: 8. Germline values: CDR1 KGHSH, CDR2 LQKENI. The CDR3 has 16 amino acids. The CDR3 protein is CASSRGLADITGELFF. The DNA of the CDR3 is TGTGCCAGCTCCCGTGGACTAGCGGATATCACCGGGGAGCTGTTTTTT.